The rows below give T cell receptor beta chains drawn from one sample of a study of blood T cells in healthy people across ages. TCRdb passed the 5' RACE reads through MiXCR, listing each CDR3 protein once. The sample yields some 560,000 distinct CDR3 sequences, about 27% seen once. This sample also belongs to another study, concerning T cells of mothers and their children.

The sample was blood. These receptors originate from a boy younger than 10 in good health. The CDR3 runs from the conserved cysteine through the conserved F or W. The order of the fields is V gene, J gene, CDR3 protein.

v_call: TRBV5-5; j_call: -; cdr3_aa: CASSPTGDLGEQFF
v_call: TRBV6-2/TRBV6-3; j_call: TRBJ2-5; cdr3_aa: CASSYWIGAGDQETQYF
v_call: TRBV10-2; j_call: TRBJ2-3; cdr3_aa: CASSDLAASTDTQYF
v_call: TRBV9; j_call: TRBJ2-5; cdr3_aa: CASSVGASGGPETQYF
v_call: TRBV5-1; j_call: TRBJ1-1; cdr3_aa: CTSRGTVNTEAFF
v_call: TRBV12-3/TRBV12-4; j_call: TRBJ1-4; cdr3_aa: CASSHTGQGSEKLFF
v_call: TRBV12-3/TRBV12-4; j_call: TRBJ2-4; cdr3_aa: CASSSRLAGGLNIQYF
v_call: TRBV7-7; j_call: TRBJ2-2; cdr3_aa: CASSLHATGELFF
v_call: TRBV7-2; j_call: TRBJ2-6; cdr3_aa: CASSVDYGANVLTF
v_call: TRBV6-4; j_call: TRBJ2-3; cdr3_aa: CASSDGTSGGTDTQYF
v_call: TRBV6-5; j_call: TRBJ1-4; cdr3_aa: CASKNRGQGEKLFF
v_call: TRBV5-1; j_call: TRBJ2-1; cdr3_aa: CASSLSAGGSGEQFF
v_call: TRBV6-4; j_call: TRBJ2-1; cdr3_aa: CASSNTGSGEQFF
v_call: TRBV29-1; j_call: TRBJ2-4; cdr3_aa: CSVALLGLAGGNIQYF
v_call: TRBV3-1; j_call: TRBJ2-3; cdr3_aa: CASSQVLAGASTDTQYF
v_call: TRBV7-9; j_call: TRBJ1-2; cdr3_aa: CASSFRRHGYTF
v_call: TRBV28; j_call: TRBJ2-5; cdr3_aa: CASSLLGQTQETQYF
v_call: TRBV5-1; j_call: TRBJ2-3; cdr3_aa: CASIPDSTDTQYF
v_call: TRBV7-6; j_call: TRBJ2-5; cdr3_aa: CASYSRGRGETQYF
v_call: TRBV7-9; j_call: TRBJ2-7; cdr3_aa: CASSPLGQGTSYEQYF
v_call: TRBV7-8; j_call: TRBJ2-7; cdr3_aa: CASSLDARQGIMYEQYF
v_call: TRBV5-4; j_call: TRBJ2-7; cdr3_aa: CASSPGTSGSIYEQYF
v_call: TRBV21-1; j_call: TRBJ1-6; cdr3_aa: CASSKSASYNSPLHF
v_call: TRBV27; j_call: TRBJ2-5; cdr3_aa: CASSLLGGETQYF
v_call: TRBV2; j_call: TRBJ2-1; cdr3_aa: CASSELGRSYNEQFF
v_call: TRBV4-3; j_call: TRBJ1-1; cdr3_aa: CASSRSRTGNTEAFF
v_call: TRBV20-1; j_call: TRBJ2-7; cdr3_aa: CSARAEGQAGEPYEQYF
v_call: TRBV12-3/TRBV12-4; j_call: TRBJ1-5; cdr3_aa: CASSLKGGGDQPQHF
v_call: TRBV14; j_call: TRBJ2-5; cdr3_aa: CASSQEWTAILTF
v_call: TRBV3-1; j_call: TRBJ2-1; cdr3_aa: CASSQIPLATILSYNEQFF
v_call: TRBV7-3; j_call: TRBJ2-3; cdr3_aa: CASSWPGRTDTQYF
v_call: TRBV7-3; j_call: TRBJ2-5; cdr3_aa: CASSLIRLAVQETQYF
v_call: TRBV29-1; j_call: TRBJ2-1; cdr3_aa: CSVDAFGTSGYNEQFF
v_call: TRBV5-1; j_call: TRBJ2-7; cdr3_aa: CASSIGTGKTYEQYF
v_call: TRBV11-3; j_call: TRBJ2-2; cdr3_aa: CASSLTGGDTGELFF